In its sample, the clone carrying this TCR beta chain was seen once. What it binds is not known. The sample belongs to a study of T cell responses to AZD1222 COVID-19 vaccine. Study information: Both about-4-week and about-12-week second-dose recipients were combined. Overall study findings and caveats: Donors, mostly white British, included more females; clonal diversity was possibly underestimated. Reportedly, close to half of spike-specific TCRs are directed against unmutated variant regions. Repertoire sampling was restricted to post-peak T cell response timepoints.

Clones were sequenced by immunoSEQ multiplex PCR, and TCRdb holds only the in-frame ones, with some missing. This table holds 100,000 or so clones, 82% found once. Germline V CDR1 and CDR2: SGHNT, YENEEA. V was clipped by 4 bases and J by 3 bases, with 9 bases between them. The CDR3 contains 14 residues. Sequencing used peripheral blood, obtained on day 0 of AZD1222 vaccination. The sequence was collected from an adult in good health. This sequence joins TRBV11-3 and TRBJ2-2; D is undetermined. CDR3 amino acids: CASSSIGYTGELFF. The CDR3 region has the DNA TGTGCCAGCAGCTCCATCGGATACACCGGGGAGCTGTTTTTT.